Below are 14 T cell receptor beta chains sequenced from a single sample in a study of shared clonotypes between healthy human individuals. The naive CD8 subset, CD45RO-negative cells positively selected for CCR7, excluded terminally differentiated effector memory CD45RA+ cells. Repertoires were generated with immunoSEQ multiplex PCR, while TCRdb's copy carries only in-frame clones and drops some. The sample includes about 2.2 million clones, 85% to 95% of them seen just once. Material: naive CD8+ T cells from PBMCs. The receptor source for this set is a man younger than 35 in good health. Some clones in this sample may be carry-over from other donors' samples.

The chain joins TRBV7-4 to TRBJ1-5, with TRBD1 as a possible D gene (6 bases). The CDR3 is made up of 17 amino acids. The V and J ends lost 2 bases and 1 base respectively, with 15 bases between them. Germline V gene sequence: CDR1 SGHVT, CDR2 SQSDAQ. The CDR3 sequence is CASSLRPTGPSNQPQHF. In nucleotides, the CDR3 is TGTGCCAGCAGCTTACGACCAACAGGGCCCAGCAATCAGCCCCAGCATTTT.

The chain has TRBV2 and TRBJ2-7; the match to TRBD2 covers 7 bases. CDR3 length equals 13 residues. CDR1 and CDR2 from the germline V gene are SNHLY and FYNNEI. The ends lost 8 bases at V and 4 bases at J; junction bases unmatched: 8. The CDR3 DNA reads as TGTGCCAGCTCAGTGCGGGAGTTTTACGAGCAGTACTTC. Its translation: CASSVREFYEQYF.

This clone was recorded only once. The V and J genes are TRBV6-5 and TRBJ2-1; 7 bases fit TRBD2. Per germline, CDR1 MNHEY and CDR2 SVGAGI. CDR3 size: 16 residues. V shed 0 bases and J 3 bases; nucleotides not matched to a gene: 5. Here the CDR3 reads CASSYSSGEFYNEQFF. The CDR3 nucleotides are TGTGCCAGCAGTTACTCGAGCGGGGAGTTCTACAATGAGCAGTTCTTC.

The chain carries TRBV9 and TRBJ1-1; D is possibly TRBD1 (5 bases). Trimming took 6 bases from V and 0 from J, leaving 15 bases between them. This CDR3 spans 15 amino acids. Per the germline V gene, CDR1 is SGDLS and CDR2 is YYNGEE. CDR3 in amino acids: CASTYTGRMNTEAFF. The CDR3 DNA reads as TGTGCCAGCACCTATACAGGAAGGATGAACACTGAAGCTTTCTTT.

The rearrangement uses TRBV29-1 and TRBJ2-5; 13 nucleotides agree with TRBD2. This CDR3 spans 17 amino acids. Unmatched junction bases numbered 6, after V lost 0 bases and J lost 2 bases. Germline CDR1 is SQVTM and CDR2 is ANQGSEA. Written as DNA, the CDR3 is TGCAGCGTTGAAGATCGACTAGCGGGAGGAAAACAAGAGACCCAGTACTTC. Translating it yields CSVEDRLAGGKQETQYF.

The gene calls are TRBV19 and TRBJ1-5; D gene ambiguous. The length of the CDR3 is 14 residues. CDR1 is LNHDA, CDR2 SQIVND, per germline (reference sequence). V was clipped by 2 bases and J by 4 bases, with 9 bases between them. The CDR3 DNA follows: TGTGCCAGTAGTATAATCCCTCCTAATCAGCCCCAGCATTTT. It yields the protein CASSIIPPNQPQHF.

The rearrangement joins TRBV7-9 to TRBJ2-1, with TRBD1 matching over 7 bases. The CDR3 extends over 15 amino acids. Trimming took 5 bases from V and 4 from J; bases not matched to a gene: 8. CDR1 and CDR2 (germline): SEHNR, FQNEAQ (reference sequence). CDR3 sequence: CASSPGQEKYNEQFF. Here the CDR3 DNA reads TGTGCCAGCAGCCCAGGACAGGAGAAATACAATGAGCAGTTCTTC. Complete variable domain (other parts from reference TRBV7-9 and TRBJ2-1): DTGVSQNPRHKITKRGQNVTFRCDPISEHNRLYWYRQTLGQGPEFLTYFQNEAQLEKSRLLSDRFSAERPKGSFSTLEIQRTEQGDSAMYLCASSPGQEKYNEQFFGPGTRLTVL.

The chain uses TRBV7-9 and TRBJ2-5; the D gene is possibly TRBD2 (7 bases). The CDR3 runs to 12 residues. The germline V gene encodes CDR1 SEHNR and CDR2 FQNEAQ (reference sequence). V shed 10 bases and J shed 5 bases, with 14 bases lying between them. CDR3 sequence reads: CAIGPGGETQYF. In DNA form, the CDR3 reads TGTGCCATCGGACCGGGGGGCGAGACCCAGTACTTC.

The chain links TRBV6-5 to TRBJ2-3; D is uncertain. The germline V gene encodes CDR1 MNHEY and CDR2 SVGAGI. The CDR3 is made up of 15 amino acids. Trimming shortened V by 0 bases and J by 0 bases, and 7 bases separated the two germline ends. Here the CDR3 reads CASSYSAASTDTQYF. The CDR3 nucleotides read TGTGCCAGCAGTTACTCGGCAGCTAGCACAGATACGCAGTATTTT.

This chain uses TRBV7-9 with TRBJ2-1; 9 bases agree with TRBD2. Unmatched junction bases numbered 14, after V lost 8 bases and J lost 6 bases. Germline CDR1 is SEHNR and CDR2 is FQNEAQ (reference sequence). There are 16 residues in the CDR3. CDR3: CASRTTAGGPLNEQFF. CDR3 nucleotide sequence: TGTGCCAGCCGCACGACGGCGGGAGGGCCCCTCAATGAGCAGTTCTTC. Variable domain in full (rest from reference TRBV7-9 and TRBJ2-1): DTGVSQNPRHKITKRGQNVTFRCDPISEHNRLYWYRQTLGQGPEFLTYFQNEAQLEKSRLLSDRFSAERPKGSFSTLEIQRTEQGDSAMYLCASRTTAGGPLNEQFFGPGTRLTVL.

V usage is TRBV28 and J usage is TRBJ2-7, with D maybe TRBD1 (5 bases). The CDR3 sequence is 14 residues long. Germline lookup yields CDR1 MDHEN and CDR2 SYDVKM. The CDR3 reads CACRLQGLGYEQYF. Here the CDR3 DNA reads TGTGCTTGCCGCCTCCAGGGCCTTGGCTACGAGCAGTACTTC.

With regard to this clone: At the DNA level, this CDR3 is encoded by other sequences in the same sample as well. The chain employs TRBV9 and TRBJ2-7, with a weak D call TRBD2 (5 bases). Trimming shortened V by 0 bases and J by 2 bases, and 9 bases separated the two germline ends. The CDR3 extends over 14 amino acids. Germline V gene sequence: CDR1 SGDLS, CDR2 YYNGEE. CDR3 in amino acids: CASSVGGITYEQYF. The CDR3 DNA follows: TGTGCCAGCAGCGTAGGAGGGATAACCTACGAGCAGTACTTC. The whole variable domain, filled in from reference TRBV9 and TRBJ2-7, reads DSGVTQTPKHLITATGQRVTLRCSPRSGDLSVYWYQQSLDQGLQFLIQYYNGEERAKGNILERFSAQQFPDLHSELNLSSLELGDSALYFCASSVGGITYEQYFGPGTRLTVT.

This clone was seen only once. The chain has TRBV28 and TRBJ2-7; TRBD2 is a possible D gene (5 bases). V was trimmed by 2 bases and J by 3 bases, leaving 14 bases between them. Per germline, CDR1 MDHEN and CDR2 SYDVKM. The CDR3 runs 15 residues. CDR3 sequence (DNA): TGTGCCAGCAGTTTAAGGACTCTTAAGAACTACGAGCAGTACTTC. This gives the protein CASSLRTLKNYEQYF.

The chain couples TRBV5-1 to TRBJ1-4; 8 bases agree with TRBD1. CDR3 length equals 15 residues. With 4 bases clipped from V and 4 bases from J, the junction kept 6 bases outside the gene matches. Per the germline V gene, CDR1 is SGHRS and CDR2 is YFSETQ. The CDR3 is CASSPWTGLNEKLFF. The CDR3 nucleotides read TGCGCCAGCAGCCCCTGGACAGGGCTTAATGAAAAACTGTTTTTT.